This TCR beta chain stems from a study of cytomegalovirus exposure and HLA in healthy donors. The germline V and J ends were trimmed by 3 bases and 8 bases, with 14 bases remaining between them. From germline, CDR1 is MNHEY and CDR2 SMNVEV (reference sequence). CDR3 length: 14 amino acids. This cohort consisted of healthy bone marrow donors. PCR employed 60 Vbeta and 13 Jbeta primers. Sequencing used immunoSEQ multiplex PCR; TCRdb keeps in-frame clones, though not all of them. The sample has about 98,000 clones; around three quarters are singletons. The chain couples TRBV27 to TRBJ2-1, with D possibly being TRBD2 (6 bases). The sample taken for sequencing was PBMCs. The clonotype was recovered from a man between 60 and 75 years old in good health and CMV-seropositive. CDR3 sequence reads: CASSFGSGFYEQFF. CDR3 bases: TGTGCCAGCAGTTTCGGGAGCGGGTTCTATGAGCAGTTCTTC.